Listed below are T cell receptor beta chains from one sample, sequenced in a study of cytomegalovirus exposure and HLA in healthy donors. Repertoires were generated with immunoSEQ multiplex PCR, while TCRdb's copy carries only in-frame clones and drops some. Among 130,000 or so clones listed, around 8.5% were seen once. What was sequenced was PBMCs. Every receptor here comes from a man aged 40-50 years in good health and CMV-seronegative. Both conserved end residues are part of each CDR3. The D gene is left open where the match is weak. Size values are once, few and many counts, or a class for expanded clones, and some rows have none.

j_call	d_call	v_call	clone_size	cdr3_nt	cdr3_aa
TRBJ1-1	.	TRBV6-5	few	TGTGCCAGCAGTTACTCGAACTTCCGCGCAGGAGCTTTCTTT	CASSYSNFRAGAFF
TRBJ1-3	.	TRBV25-1	.	TGTGCCAGCAGTGAACAGGGGCCGTCTGGAAACACCATATATTTT	CASSEQGPSGNTIYF
TRBJ2-3	TRBD2	TRBV9	.	TGTGCCAGCAGCGTATCCGGGGGGGCTCGTAGCACAGATACGCAGTATTTT	CASSVSGGARSTDTQYF
TRBJ2-6	.	TRBV7-3	.	TGTGCCAGCAGCCCCGGGGGCTCTGGGGCCAACGTCCTGACTTTC	CASSPGGSGANVLTF
TRBJ1-6	TRBD1	TRBV11-2	.	TGTGCCAGCAGCCCGTCGGGACAGGGCCATTCACCCCTCCACTTT	CASSPSGQGHSPLHF
TRBJ2-3	.	TRBV29-1	few	TGCAGCGTTGAAGGACTATCAGATACGCAGTATTTT	CSVEGLSDTQYF
TRBJ2-2	TRBD2	TRBV28	few	TGTGCCAGCAGACAAGGGACTAGCGGGTGGGCCGGGGAGCTGTTTTTT	CASRQGTSGWAGELFF
TRBJ2-1	TRBD2	TRBV6-5	.	TGTGCCAGCAGTTACTCGAATCTAGCGGGGGCCAATGAGCAGTTCTTC	CASSYSNLAGANEQFF
TRBJ1-1	.	TRBV19	.	TGTGCCAGCACGACAGAAATGAACACTGAAGCTTTCTTT	CASTTEMNTEAFF
TRBJ2-4	TRBD1	TRBV4-1	.	TGCGCCAGCAGCCACACAGGGGGCCCGATTCAGTACTTC	CASSHTGGPIQYF
TRBJ2-1	.	TRBV6-5	.	TGTGCCAGCATTCAGGGGGGTGGCGTCGGGGAGCAGTTCTTC	CASIQGGGVGEQFF
TRBJ2-7	.	TRBV7-9	few	TGTGCCAGCAGTCTTAGTTCAGGTCTCAACGAGCAGTACTTC	CASSLSSGLNEQYF
TRBJ2-7	.	TRBV19	.	TGTGCCAGTAGTCCAGAATCATCCTACGAGCAGTACTTC	CASSPESSYEQYF
TRBJ2-2	TRBD1	TRBV2	.	TGTGCCAGCAGGCCTGACAGGACAGGGTTCACCGGGGAGCTGTTTTTT	CASRPDRTGFTGELFF
TRBJ2-7	.	TRBV6-5	few	TGTGCCAGCAGTTACTCAGCAGGTGACTACGAGCAGTACTTC	CASSYSAGDYEQYF
TRBJ2-1	.	TRBV28	.	TGTGCCAGCAGTTTAAGATCCCCCAGGGGTGAGCAGTTCTTC	CASSLRSPRGEQFF
TRBJ2-1	TRBD1	TRBV7-6	.	TGTGCCAGCAGCTCGTACAGGGGGAGCTCCTACAATGAGCAGTTCTTC	CASSSYRGSSYNEQFF
TRBJ2-5	TRBD2	TRBV5-1	.	TGCGCCAGCAGCCCTAGCGGGGGGCCAGAGACCCAGTACTTC	CASSPSGGPETQYF
TRBJ2-5	.	TRBV12-5	few	TGTGCTAGTGGTATAGGAGTCCAAGAGACCCAGTACTTC	CASGIGVQETQYF